This TCR beta chain was profiled in a study of shared clonotypes between healthy human individuals (dated by TCRdb to 2019 to 2021). Looking at the study overall: Three men and a couple of women, aged 18 to 49 years, made up the cohort. To estimate repertoire size and how much clonotype sharing occurs between individuals, the study deeply sequenced the blood TCR repertoires of roughly 5 healthy adults. To increase sequencing depth and limit assay-specific biases, different laboratories used diverse techniques to prepare libraries and sequence TCR repertoires. Per donor, leukapheresis produced somewhere between about 0.8 and 9 billion PBMCs. Paper-wide results and their limitations: The small number of donors limited the genetic and exposure-history diversity represented. Pairwise subsampling led to the expectation that sequencing depth would affect the degree of clonotype sharing among donors. Sampling was limited to blood, and TCR repertoires in tissue likely differ from TCR repertoires in blood.

The CDR3 runs 15 residues from the cysteine to the phenylalanine. Of the read, only the CDR3 DNA is kept; its 45 bases are in frame from base 1. Compared with germline, V lacks 6 bases and J lacks 5 bases; bases without a gene match: 9. Via the germline V gene (reference sequence), CDR1 is MNHEY and CDR2 SMNVEV. Using the deep immunoSEQ assay, TCR CDR3 regions were amplified from genomic DNA by multiplex PCR. Genomic DNA extracted from each cell subset was distributed evenly over all wells of several immunoSEQ 96-well plates, and each plate served as one replicate. For unsorted PBMC, 250 to 350 ng genomic DNA, equal to approximately 30,000 T cell genomes, was loaded into each replicate PCR. Ten immunoSEQ deep assay plates were used to sequence the unsorted PBMC genomic DNA. The purified libraries were quantified using a Qubit 3.0 fluorometer, sized with a Bioanalyzer 2100, and then quantified again using the KAPA Library Quantification kit. Every immunoSEQ 96-well plate was sequenced on a separate single-read 150-cycle Illumina NextSeq 550 flow cell. On the study's bioinformatics: Because only junctional sequences without quality scores were contained in the immunoSEQ output, filtering matching that applied to full-length reads could not be performed. Sequences were annotated with PyIR, a Python wrapper for IgBLAST v1.9, and V/J genes and CDR3 were assigned using IMGT germline references. Reads were removed for weak V/J assignments (E-value above 1e-6), missing CDR3, stop codons, out-of-frame junctions, or ambiguous translated residues. V3J clonotypes were defined as sequences sharing the same inferred V gene, J gene, and CDR3 amino acid sequence. Percentage overlap between repertoires was computed as shared unique clonotypes divided by the size of the smaller repertoire. Three approaches were used to assess repertoire richness: RTK rarefaction, the Chao1 estimator, and Recon v2.1 estimates of unobserved clonotypes. The clones in this table, taken by TCRdb from immuneACCESS, are in-frame only. Not every clone is retained; where verified, under half of the shortfall comes from an unresolved V gene, and the cause of the rest is unknown. The D gene and trimming were derived from the DNA, and the V and J assignments and clone size from that table. Across this sample there are some 450,000 clones, with roughly three quarters seen only once. The ten most abundant clones make up more than 10% of the sample.

Healthy HIV-negative adults with no recently reported acute infections or vaccinations were included as donors. All donors were Caucasian adults living in Nashville, Tennessee, USA. In the unsorted samples, some 94 million PBMCs were counted, and genomic DNA was extracted using the QIAamp DNA Blood Mini kit. After blood collection by leukapheresis, PBMCs were isolated using Ficoll-Histopaque density gradient centrifugation and then cryopreserved in the vapor phase of liquid nitrogen. In regard to this clone: The antigen this receptor binds is unknown. No per-base quality is available; no much larger clone lies one base away.

The TCR originated in a woman aged 40 to 50 in good health. Some clones in this sample may be carry-over from other donors' samples. Sequences were obtained from PBMCs. Recombination joined TRBV27 with TRBJ2-7; TRBD2 aligns with 11 central bases. The nucleotides read TGTGCCAGCAGCCTCACTAGCGGGAGAGTCCACGAGCAGTACTTC. Its translation reads: CASSLTSGRVHEQYF.